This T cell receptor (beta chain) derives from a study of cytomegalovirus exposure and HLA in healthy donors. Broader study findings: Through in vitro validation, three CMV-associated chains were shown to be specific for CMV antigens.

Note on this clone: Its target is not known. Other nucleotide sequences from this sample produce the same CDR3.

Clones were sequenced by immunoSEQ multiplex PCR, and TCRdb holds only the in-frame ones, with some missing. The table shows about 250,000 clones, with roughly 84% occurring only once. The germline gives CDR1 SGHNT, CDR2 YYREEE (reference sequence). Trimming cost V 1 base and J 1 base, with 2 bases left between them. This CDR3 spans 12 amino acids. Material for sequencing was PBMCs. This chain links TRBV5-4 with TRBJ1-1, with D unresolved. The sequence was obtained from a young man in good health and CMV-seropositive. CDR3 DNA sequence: TGTGCCAGCAGCTTGAGGAACACTGAAGCTTTCTTT. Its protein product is CASSLRNTEAFF.